What follows are 12 T cell receptor beta chains derived from one specimen sequenced in a study of tumor-infiltrating lymphocytes in primary liver carcinoma. From 500 ng total RNA, TCR beta cDNA was generated with a primer in the constant region. Libraries of TCR beta came from three nested multiplex PCR rounds with slightly modified ARM-PCR. TRBV1-TRBV30 forward primers paired with a C-beta reverse primer drove the first two PCR rounds, 10 cycles each. Using its own MiXCR run on the multiplex PCR reads, TCRdb lists one record per CDR3 protein. The sample includes about 130,000 distinct CDR3 sequences, 64% of them seen just once. Taking about 20-31 mg of unsorted bulk tissue, the authors co-extracted RNA and DNA. Material for sequencing was liver tumor tissue from sampling region 3. The subset here: tumor region T3, left-lateral pole. The receptors here all came from a woman aged 60-75 years with primary liver carcinoma and hepatitis B virus infection.

The V gene is TRBV3-1, the J gene TRBJ2-3, with D perhaps matching TRBD2 (6 bases). CDR1 LGHDT and CDR2 YNNKEL come from the germline V gene (reference sequence). Trimming took 1 base from V and 3 from J, leaving 14 bases between them. The CDR3 runs to 16 residues. The CDR3 reads CASSQGRAESTDTQYF. The CDR3 DNA reads as TGTGCCAGCAGCCAAGGGAGGGCCGAGTCTACAGATACGCAGTATTTT.

About this clonotype itself: This may arise from a read error, as a much more abundant clone is one base away. This chain connects TRBV6-6 to TRBJ1-1; D unclear. Trimming cost V 7 bases and J 4 bases, with 16 bases left between them. Germline loops: CDR1 MNHNY, CDR2 SVGAGI (reference sequence). The CDR3 contains 14 residues. CDR3 DNA: TGTGCCAGCAACCGGAACAGCTGGAGCACTGAAGCTTTCTTT. This encodes CASNRNSWSTEAFF.

A word on this clonotype: A read error may be the cause here, since a much bigger clone is one base away. V gene TRBV5-4 combines with J gene TRBJ1-2; D possibly corresponds to TRBD1 (6 bases). The CDR3 consists of 15 residues. Germline V gives CDR1 SGHNT, CDR2 YYREEE (reference sequence). The CDR3 bases are TGTGCCGGCAGCCCCAGGGGAGGGGTAGACTATGGCTACACCTTC. It specifies CAGSPRGGVDYGYTF.

There are a few counts of this clonotype. Germline and junction disagree at one end, which may indicate a read error. The V gene is TRBV11-2, the J gene TRBJ1-6; D not certain. This CDR3 comprises 14 residues. Germline values: CDR1 SGHAT, CDR2 FQNNGV. The CDR3 loop is CASNFMDDRSPLYF. As DNA, the CDR3 is TGTGCCAGCAACTTTATGGATGACCGTTCACCCCTCTACTTC.

Details on this clonotype: One end of the junction is discordant with germline, which a read error may explain. The rearrangement joins TRBV18 to TRBJ2-7; 7 nucleotides align to TRBD1. This CDR3 has 15 amino acids. CDR1 and CDR2 from the germline V gene are KGHSH and LQKENI. The CDR3 DNA reads as TGTGCCAGCCCACCCCCGGGACAGACACTTTACGAGCAGTACTTC. It encodes CASPPPGQTLYEQYF.

V is TRBV11-2 and J is TRBJ2-5; D is unresolved. There are 15 residues in the CDR3. The V gene lost 1 base and the J gene lost 3 bases, with 12 bases spanning the gap. Germline lookup yields CDR1 SGHAT and CDR2 FQNNGV. The CDR3 spells CASSLAGVPKETQYF. The CDR3 nucleotides read TGTGCCAGCAGCTTAGCTGGAGTCCCCAAAGAGACCCAGTACTTC.

This clonotype occurred many times. The V call is TRBV7-8, the J call TRBJ2-1, with D possibly matching TRBD2 (6 bases). V lost 5 bases and J lost 8, with 19 bases in between. Per germline, CDR1 SGHVS and CDR2 FQNEAQ. The CDR3 runs 15 residues. CDR3 bases: TGTGCCAGCAGCACCGGCCCTAGCGCGGTCTATGAGCAGTTCTTC. Translated: CASSTGPSAVYEQFF. Variable domain in full (rest from reference TRBV7-8 and TRBJ2-1): GAGVSQSPRYKVAKRGQDVALRCDPISGHVSLFWYQQALGQGPEFLTYFQNEAQLDKSGLPSDRFFAERPEGSVSTLKIQRTQQEDSAVYLCASSTGPSAVYEQFFGPGTRLTVL.

This clonotype was recorded once. Given a much more abundant clone one base away, this may be a read error. The genes are TRBV5-1 and TRBJ2-4; weak D call: TRBD2 (5 bases). The CDR3 is made up of 17 amino acids. Trimming took off 4 bases at V and 3 bases at J, with 20 bases between the two ends. Per the germline V gene, CDR1 is SGHRS and CDR2 is YFSETQ. CDR3 sequence: CASSLHVRGPIKNIQYF. The CDR3 nucleotides are TGCGCCAGCAGCCTGCATGTGAGAGGGCCCATCAAAAACATTCAGTACTTC.

In this sample, this clonotype turned up many times. The gene calls are TRBV5-4 and TRBJ2-1, with D possibly TRBD1 on 6 matching bases. Germline V gene lookup returns CDR1 SGHNT and CDR2 YYREEE (reference sequence). V was trimmed by 3 bases and J by 0 bases, leaving 13 bases between them. The CDR3 length is 16 residues. CDR3 protein: CASSSLGGFSYNEQFF. The CDR3 nucleotides are TGTGCCAGCAGCTCTCTAGGGGGTTTCTCCTACAATGAGCAGTTCTTC.

A note on this clonotype: At one end, the junction sequence differs from germline, possibly due to a read error. The CDR3 nucleotides are TGCGCCAGCAACCAAGGGCCAGCGGGAGGCTACGAGCAGTACTTC. As protein: CASNQGPAGGYEQYF. V and J are TRBV4-1 and TRBJ2-7; 9 nucleotides agree with TRBD2. CDR1 and CDR2 from the germline V gene are MGHRA and YSYEKL. The CDR3 spans 15 residues.

This clonotype has just a few counts. The chain joins TRBV28 to TRBJ2-5; 7 bases are shared with TRBD2. Unmatched junction bases numbered 10, after V lost 3 bases and J lost 6 bases. CDR1 and CDR2 (germline): MDHEN, SYDVKM. CDR3 length: 15 residues. CDR3 in DNA: TGTGCCAGCAGTTTGGCGGGAGACGGTACAAAGACCCAGTACTTC. Its protein product is CASSLAGDGTKTQYF.

This clonotype has just one count. A much larger clone is a single base away; this may be a read error. This chain uses TRBV5-6 with TRBJ1-1; D is unresolved. V was cut by 5 bases and J by 5 bases, with 16 bases left in between. From germline, CDR1 is SGHDT and CDR2 YYEEEE. The CDR3 covers 14 residues. CDR3 nucleotide sequence: TGTGCCAGCAGACCCTATATAGTGAGGACTGAAGCTTTCTTT. Translated, it gives CASRPYIVRTEAFF.